A selection of T cell receptor beta chains follows, all from one sample in a study of glioma-infiltrating T cells after dendritic cell vaccination. TCRdb's copy holds only in-frame clones and misses some; the assay was immunoSEQ multiplex PCR. The table shows around 73,000 clones, with over 75% occurring only once. Specimen: blood, collected before dendritic cell vaccination. The receptor set was obtained from a human donor with glioblastoma. Both conserved end residues are part of each CDR3. D genes are given only for firm matches. For some rows the clone size is stated as once, few or many, or as a class when expanded; others skip it.

d_call: TRBD1
clone_size: NA
j_call: TRBJ1-4
v_call: TRBV11-2
cdr3_aa: CASSSRQGSNEKLFF
cdr3_nt: TGTGCCAGCAGCTCACGACAGGGTTCGAACGAAAAACTGTTTTTT

d_call: TRBD1
clone_size: NA
j_call: TRBJ2-7
v_call: TRBV7-2
cdr3_aa: CASSLTGVSFPTYEQYF
cdr3_nt: TGTGCCAGCAGCCTTACAGGGGTCTCATTCCCGACCTACGAGCAGTACTTC

d_call: TRBD1
clone_size: NA
j_call: TRBJ1-1
v_call: TRBV2
cdr3_aa: CASSEGQGWTEAFF
cdr3_nt: TGTGCCAGCAGTGAGGGACAGGGATGGACTGAAGCTTTCTTT

d_call: NA
clone_size: few
j_call: TRBJ2-5
v_call: TRBV11-2
cdr3_aa: CASSYSPKETQYF
cdr3_nt: TGTGCCAGCAGCTACAGCCCCAAGGAGACCCAGTACTTC

d_call: NA
clone_size: few
j_call: TRBJ1-4
v_call: TRBV5-6
cdr3_aa: CASSLVGAGKLFF
cdr3_nt: TGTGCCAGCAGCTTGGTAGGGGCAGGAAAACTGTTTTTT

d_call: TRBD1
clone_size: NA
j_call: TRBJ1-6
v_call: TRBV29-1
cdr3_aa: CSVHHRGSSYNSPLHF
cdr3_nt: TGCAGCGTTCATCACAGGGGGAGCTCCTATAATTCACCCCTCCACTTT

d_call: NA
clone_size: NA
j_call: TRBJ1-2
v_call: TRBV9
cdr3_aa: CASSAARANYGYTF
cdr3_nt: TGTGCCAGCAGCGCCGCCAGGGCTAACTATGGCTACACCTTC

d_call: TRBD1
clone_size: few
j_call: TRBJ1-2
v_call: TRBV6-5
cdr3_aa: CAGRGQGSNYGYTF
cdr3_nt: TGTGCCGGCCGGGGACAGGGATCAAACTATGGCTACACCTTC

d_call: NA
clone_size: NA
j_call: TRBJ2-5
v_call: TRBV2
cdr3_aa: CASSDLAGRGEETQYF
cdr3_nt: TGTGCCAGCAGTGACCTTGCGGGGCGGGGAGAGGAGACCCAGTACTTC

d_call: NA
clone_size: NA
j_call: TRBJ2-5
v_call: TRBV7-9
cdr3_aa: CASSSSQETVETQYF
cdr3_nt: TGTGCCAGCAGCTCCTCACAGGAGACGGTGGAGACCCAGTACTTC

d_call: TRBD2
clone_size: NA
j_call: TRBJ2-1
v_call: TRBV10-2
cdr3_aa: CASSLAGPPDEQFF
cdr3_nt: TGCGCCAGCAGTCTAGCGGGCCCTCCCGATGAGCAGTTCTTC

d_call: NA
clone_size: NA
j_call: TRBJ1-1
v_call: TRBV10-3
cdr3_aa: CAIAGQPNTEAFF
cdr3_nt: TGTGCCATCGCAGGACAGCCGAACACTGAAGCTTTCTTT

d_call: NA
clone_size: NA
j_call: TRBJ2-5
v_call: TRBV6-4
cdr3_aa: CASSPGLGGEETQYF
cdr3_nt: TGTGCCAGCAGTCCGGGCCTGGGGGGTGAAGAGACCCAGTACTTC

d_call: NA
clone_size: NA
j_call: TRBJ1-1
v_call: TRBV10-3
cdr3_aa: CAIREDMATEAFF
cdr3_nt: TGTGCCATCAGAGAGGACATGGCTACTGAAGCTTTCTTT

d_call: NA
clone_size: NA
j_call: TRBJ1-2
v_call: TRBV27
cdr3_aa: CASSFSAGNRNYGYTF
cdr3_nt: TGTGCCAGCAGTTTTTCGGCAGGGAACCGGAACTATGGCTACACCTTC

d_call: NA
clone_size: once
j_call: TRBJ1-5
v_call: TRBV6-5
cdr3_aa: CASSLTGFVNQPQHF
cdr3_nt: TGTGCCAGCAGCTTAACGGGGTTTGTCAATCAGCCCCAGCATTTT

d_call: NA
clone_size: NA
j_call: TRBJ1-1
v_call: TRBV6-5
cdr3_aa: CASSYRGAEPEAFF
cdr3_nt: TGTGCCAGCAGTTACCGGGGGGCCGAACCCGAAGCTTTCTTT

d_call: TRBD2
clone_size: NA
j_call: TRBJ2-1
v_call: TRBV2
cdr3_aa: CASSPTLAGGTNEQFF
cdr3_nt: TGTGCCAGCAGCCCCACACTAGCGGGGGGCACCAATGAGCAGTTCTTC

d_call: TRBD2
clone_size: NA
j_call: TRBJ2-7
v_call: TRBV6-1
cdr3_aa: CASSRTSGYSYEQYF
cdr3_nt: TGTGCCAGCAGCCGAACTAGCGGGTACTCCTACGAGCAGTACTTC

d_call: TRBD2
clone_size: once
j_call: TRBJ2-1
v_call: TRBV19
cdr3_aa: CASSAIHAGVPNEQFF
cdr3_nt: TGTGCCAGTAGTGCCATACACGCGGGAGTTCCCAATGAGCAGTTCTTC

d_call: NA
clone_size: NA
j_call: TRBJ2-5
v_call: TRBV6-5
cdr3_aa: CASSYQGTQYF
cdr3_nt: TGTGCCAGCAGTTACCAGGGGACCCAGTACTTC

d_call: NA
clone_size: NA
j_call: TRBJ1-2
v_call: TRBV18
cdr3_aa: CASSPGEGYTF
cdr3_nt: TGTGCCAGCTCACCCGGTGAGGGCTACACCTTC

d_call: NA
clone_size: NA
j_call: TRBJ2-2
v_call: TRBV6-5
cdr3_aa: CASSSDSTGELFF
cdr3_nt: TGTGCCAGCAGCTCGGACAGCACCGGGGAGCTGTTTTTT

d_call: TRBD1
clone_size: NA
j_call: TRBJ1-1
v_call: TRBV19
cdr3_aa: CASSAEPTGTGGSAFF
cdr3_nt: TGTGCCAGTAGTGCAGAACCGACCGGGACAGGAGGTTCAGCTTTCTTT

d_call: NA
clone_size: few
j_call: TRBJ2-2
v_call: TRBV29-1
cdr3_aa: CSAGGGRMNTGELFF
cdr3_nt: TGCAGCGCCGGGGGAGGCAGGATGAACACCGGGGAGCTGTTTTTT

d_call: NA
clone_size: few
j_call: TRBJ1-2
v_call: TRBV28
cdr3_aa: CSTGGALIYGYTF
cdr3_nt: TGCTCCACCGGGGGGGCGCTCATCTATGGCTACACCTTC

d_call: NA
clone_size: NA
j_call: TRBJ2-5
v_call: TRBV6-1
cdr3_aa: CASSDRGQETQYF
cdr3_nt: TGTGCCAGCAGTGATCGGGGACAAGAGACCCAGTACTTC

d_call: NA
clone_size: NA
j_call: TRBJ1-4
v_call: TRBV6-1
cdr3_aa: CASTQGGANEKLFF
cdr3_nt: TGTGCCAGCACCCAAGGGGGTGCGAATGAAAAACTGTTTTTT

d_call: TRBD2
clone_size: NA
j_call: TRBJ2-3
v_call: TRBV5-1
cdr3_aa: CASSSGTSGKSTDTQYF
cdr3_nt: TGCGCCAGCAGCAGCGGGACTAGCGGAAAAAGCACAGATACGCAGTATTTT

d_call: TRBD2
clone_size: NA
j_call: TRBJ2-1
v_call: TRBV14
cdr3_aa: CASSQTSAGSSSYNEQFF
cdr3_nt: TGTGCCAGCAGCCAAACTAGCGCAGGATCGTCCTCCTACAATGAGCAGTTCTTC

d_call: NA
clone_size: NA
j_call: TRBJ1-4
v_call: TRBV19
cdr3_aa: CASTQSDRLGEKLFF
cdr3_nt: TGTGCCAGTACTCAATCCGACAGGTTAGGCGAAAAACTGTTTTTT

d_call: NA
clone_size: NA
j_call: TRBJ1-4
v_call: TRBV5-1
cdr3_aa: CASSSGDATNEKLFF
cdr3_nt: TGCGCCAGCAGCTCGGGAGACGCAACTAATGAAAAACTGTTTTTT

d_call: TRBD1
clone_size: NA
j_call: TRBJ2-5
v_call: TRBV18
cdr3_aa: CASSLGTVQETQYF
cdr3_nt: TGTGCCAGCTCACTTGGGACAGTCCAAGAGACCCAGTACTTC

d_call: NA
clone_size: NA
j_call: TRBJ1-2
v_call: TRBV7-9
cdr3_aa: CASSVGPENYGYTF
cdr3_nt: TGTGCCAGCAGCGTGGGCCCTGAGAACTATGGCTACACCTTC

d_call: NA
clone_size: NA
j_call: TRBJ2-3
v_call: TRBV4-1
cdr3_aa: CASSQDVSDSGTDTQYF
cdr3_nt: TGCGCCAGCAGCCAAGATGTGTCTGACTCTGGCACAGATACGCAGTATTTT

d_call: NA
clone_size: NA
j_call: TRBJ1-5
v_call: TRBV9
cdr3_aa: CASSVGAGDQPQHF
cdr3_nt: TGTGCCAGCAGCGTAGGGGCAGGGGATCAGCCCCAGCATTTT

d_call: NA
clone_size: NA
j_call: TRBJ1-1
v_call: TRBV9
cdr3_aa: CASSVPLPGTEAFF
cdr3_nt: TGTGCCAGCAGCGTACCGCTCCCGGGCACTGAAGCTTTCTTT

d_call: TRBD1
clone_size: NA
j_call: TRBJ2-2
v_call: TRBV5-1
cdr3_aa: CASTRQGGTGELFF
cdr3_nt: TGCGCCAGCACCCGACAGGGCGGCACCGGGGAGCTGTTTTTT

d_call: TRBD1
clone_size: NA
j_call: TRBJ2-5
v_call: TRBV5-1
cdr3_aa: CASSFGDRDQETQYF
cdr3_nt: TGCGCCAGCAGCTTCGGGGACAGGGATCAAGAGACCCAGTACTTC

d_call: TRBD1
clone_size: many
j_call: TRBJ2-2
v_call: TRBV2
cdr3_aa: CASSEQGAGTGELFF
cdr3_nt: TGTGCCAGCAGTGAGCAGGGGGCGGGTACCGGGGAGCTGTTTTTT

d_call: NA
clone_size: NA
j_call: TRBJ1-1
v_call: TRBV29-1
cdr3_aa: CSLRTGNTEAFF
cdr3_nt: TGCAGCTTAAGAACAGGGAACACTGAAGCTTTCTTT

d_call: NA
clone_size: NA
j_call: TRBJ1-1
v_call: TRBV6-1
cdr3_aa: CASSEIPLLNTEAFF
cdr3_nt: TGTGCCAGCAGTGAAATCCCCCTACTGAACACTGAAGCTTTCTTT

d_call: TRBD2
clone_size: once
j_call: TRBJ2-1
v_call: TRBV7-3
cdr3_aa: CASSLTSGNRYNEQFF
cdr3_nt: TGTGCCAGCAGCTTAACGAGCGGGAATCGCTACAATGAGCAGTTCTTC

d_call: NA
clone_size: NA
j_call: TRBJ2-7
v_call: TRBV5-1
cdr3_aa: CASKVGSQSYEQYF
cdr3_nt: TGCGCCAGCAAAGTTGGTAGCCAATCCTACGAGCAGTACTTC

d_call: NA
clone_size: NA
j_call: TRBJ2-2
v_call: TRBV30
cdr3_aa: CAWSPRSGELFF
cdr3_nt: TGTGCCTGGAGTCCCAGGTCCGGGGAGCTGTTTTTT

d_call: TRBD2
clone_size: NA
j_call: TRBJ2-1
v_call: TRBV5-8
cdr3_aa: CASSSARTSGGYNEQFF
cdr3_nt: TGTGCCAGCAGCTCAGCTCGCACTAGCGGGGGTTACAATGAGCAGTTCTTC

d_call: TRBD1
clone_size: once
j_call: TRBJ1-2
v_call: TRBV28
cdr3_aa: CASGTARTGVNYGYTF
cdr3_nt: TGTGCCAGCGGGACCGCTCGGACAGGGGTGAACTATGGCTACACCTTC

d_call: NA
clone_size: NA
j_call: TRBJ1-2
v_call: TRBV6-1
cdr3_aa: CASSSQGGGAYGYTF
cdr3_nt: TGTGCCAGCAGTTCCCAGGGCGGGGGCGCTTATGGCTACACCTTC

d_call: NA
clone_size: once
j_call: TRBJ1-5
v_call: TRBV19
cdr3_aa: CASSPLASNQPQHF
cdr3_nt: TGTGCCAGTAGTCCCTTGGCTAGCAATCAGCCCCAGCATTTT

d_call: TRBD1
clone_size: NA
j_call: TRBJ1-5
v_call: TRBV19
cdr3_aa: CASSITRGAQPQHF
cdr3_nt: TGTGCCAGTAGTATTACCAGGGGGGCTCAGCCCCAGCATTTT

d_call: NA
clone_size: NA
j_call: TRBJ1-5
v_call: TRBV5-1
cdr3_aa: CASSLGPGQPQHF
cdr3_nt: TGCGCCAGCAGCTTGGGGCCGGGTCAGCCCCAGCATTTT

d_call: TRBD2
clone_size: NA
j_call: TRBJ2-3
v_call: TRBV2
cdr3_aa: CASSETGLIKTDTQYF
cdr3_nt: TGTGCCAGCAGTGAAACGGGACTAATAAAGACAGATACGCAGTATTTT

d_call: TRBD2
clone_size: NA
j_call: TRBJ2-3
v_call: TRBV5-1
cdr3_aa: CASSFGGLAGDQDTQYF
cdr3_nt: TGCGCCAGCAGCTTTGGAGGACTAGCGGGAGATCAGGATACGCAGTATTTT